This T cell receptor beta chain was identified during a study of shared clonotypes between healthy human individuals. Genomic DNA of every subset was divided equally among multiple immunoSEQ plates. The data were produced by immunoSEQ multiplex PCR, yet TCRdb's version contains in-frame clones alone and is incomplete. Of about 320,000 clones in the sample, 80% to 90% were seen once. V dropped 0 bases and J dropped 6 bases, with 10 bases sitting between them. The CDR3 extends over 14 amino acids. CDR1 is SGHVS, CDR2 FQNEAQ, per germline. The origin of this receptor is a man between 18 and 29 years old in good health. The genes are TRBV7-8 and TRBJ2-3; D ambiguous. What was sequenced was memory CD8+ T cells sorted from blood. Subset indicated: CD45RO+ cells pooled with CCR7-negative TemRA cells. DNA of the CDR3: TGTGCCAGCAGCTTAGCGGCCATTTCTGATACGCAGTATTTT. This gives the protein CASSLAAISDTQYF.